The next 8 T cell receptor beta chains were all read from a single sample in a study of T cells in Graves' hyperthyroidism and ophthalmopathy. RNA transcripts provided the source from which TCR beta CDR3 regions were amplified. During a first-round RT-PCR of the TCR CDR3, the HTBI primer set was used. TCRdb redid the calling of the multiplex PCR reads with MiXCR, one entry per CDR3 protein. The table has hundreds of thousands of distinct CDR3 sequences, roughly a third seen once. Sequencing input: blood. The receptor source for this set is a woman between 35 and 50 years old with Graves' hyperthyroidism.

There are a few counts of this clonotype. The chain joins TRBV28 to TRBJ1-1; D ambiguous. The CDR3 spans 14 residues. Germline loops: CDR1 MDHEN, CDR2 SYDVKM. The V gene lost 3 bases and the J gene lost 4 bases, with 12 bases spanning the gap. In nucleotides, the CDR3 is TGTGCCAGCAGTTTCGTGAGTTACGGCACTGAAGCTTTCTTT. Its protein is CASSFVSYGTEAFF. Supplemented by reference TRBV28 and TRBJ1-1, the full variable domain reads DVKVTQSSRYLVKRTGEKVFLECVQDMDHENMFWYRQDPGLGLRLIYFSYDVKMKEKGDIPEGYSVSREKKERFSLILESASTNQTSMYLCASSFVSYGTEAFFGQGTRLTVV.

The chain is built from TRBV12-5 and TRBJ1-3; D unclear. Germline V gene data show CDR1 as LGHNT and CDR2 as FRNRAP. This CDR3 contains 14 residues. CDR3 in DNA: TGTGCCAGCACTATGAGCGGGAGGGGAAACACCATATATTTT. Protein product: CASTMSGRGNTIYF.

This clonotype showed up many times. The genes are TRBV10-3 and TRBJ1-5; 7 bases are shared with TRBD1. The CDR3 contains 16 residues. With V trimmed by 4 bases and J by 1 base, 7 bases remained unmatched. The germline gives CDR1 ENHRY, CDR2 SYGVKD. The CDR3 bases are TGTGCCATCAGTGGGGGACGACAGGGAAGCAATCAGCCCCAGCATTTT. Its translation: CAISGGRQGSNQPQHF.

This clonotype has just one count. An end of the junction does not agree with germline; a read error may underlie this. This chain links TRBV5-1 with TRBJ1-5, with unresolved D. The germline V gene has CDR1 SGHRS and CDR2 YFSETQ. This CDR3 region has 12 residues. The CDR3 DNA follows: TGTGCCAGCAGTATGGAAGATCAGCCCCAGCATTTT. Residues: CASSMEDQPQHF.

This chain links TRBV10-3 with TRBJ1-2; 8 positions agree with TRBD1. The CDR3 sequence is 16 residues long. Germline V gene data show CDR1 as ENHRY and CDR2 as SYGVKD. Trimming at V came to 4 bases and at J to 6 bases, leaving 13 bases not matched to a gene. Written as DNA, the CDR3 is TGTGCCATCAGTGCTACGTTACAGGGGGTCACGGATGGCTACACCTTC. This encodes CAISATLQGVTDGYTF.

In its sample, this clonotype was seen many times. The chain employs TRBV15 and TRBJ1-2, with unresolved D. CDR3 length equals 15 residues. The V end was cut by 9 bases, the J end by 5 bases, with 22 bases between. Germline-derived CDR1 and CDR2 are LNHNV and YYDKDF (reference sequence). CDR3 in amino acids: CATAGPGSIGYGYTF. CDR3 sequence (DNA): TGTGCCACGGCCGGGCCTGGCTCAATAGGGTATGGCTACACCTTC.

This clonotype appeared many times. This chain joins TRBV2 and TRBJ1-5, with D tentatively TRBD1 (6 bases). V was clipped by 2 bases and J by 5 bases, with 10 bases between them. Germline loops: CDR1 SNHLY, CDR2 FYNNEI. This CDR3 is built from 14 residues. In nucleotides, the CDR3 is TGTGCCAGCAGTGAACAGGGGAAAGATCAGCCCCAGCATTTT. The encoded protein is CASSEQGKDQPQHF.

V gene TRBV7-6 combines with J gene TRBJ1-3, with 7 bases that match TRBD1. The CDR3 is 16 amino acids. In germline, CDR1 is SGHVS, CDR2 FNYEAQ. V lost 1 base, J lost 4 bases, and 7 bases stayed unmatched. Written as DNA, the CDR3 is TGTGCCAGCAGCTTAGAGGGACAGCTCCAAGGAAACACCATATATTTT. Translation: CASSLEGQLQGNTIYF.